This entry features one T cell receptor (beta chain) sequence. The antigen is unknown. These data originate in a study of cytomegalovirus exposure and HLA in healthy donors. General study findings and limits: As a later analysis revealed, the rate of TCR association differed by HLA locus, with DRB1 most and HLA-C fewest. Researchers counted some 150 TCR beta chains as cytomegalovirus-associated.

The CDR3 spans 15 residues. The ends lost 6 bases at V and 7 bases at J; junction bases unmatched: 7. Per the germline V gene, CDR1 is LNHDA and CDR2 is SQIVND (reference sequence). The PCR contained 60 Vbeta and 13 Jbeta primers. Only in-frame clones appear in the TCRdb table, and some are missing; sequencing was by immunoSEQ multiplex PCR. The profile shows approximately 190,000 clones, 75% to 85% of them singletons. J is TRBJ2-2 and V is TRBV19, with 11 bases aligning to TRBD1. This sequence was found in a woman aged 18-35 years in good health and CMV-seropositive. The sequenced sample was PBMCs. The CDR3 nucleotides are TGTGCCAGTAGGCCCGGGACAGGGGGTTACGGGGAGCTGTTTTTT. Protein: CASRPGTGGYGELFF.